The T cell receptor beta chain described here comes from a study of blood T cells in healthy people across ages. The germline V gene encodes CDR1 SGHTA and CDR2 FQGNSA. This CDR3 is built from 15 residues. Trimming removed 0 bases at V and 4 bases at J, with 10 bases between. In its sample, this clonotype was seen many times. With each sample, at least 5 micrograms of total RNA were extracted. The authors ran a second PCR of 7 to 11 cycles using a sample-barcoded 5' primer and a J-beta primer mix. MiXCR, run by TCRdb on the 5' RACE reads, gives a single entry per CDR3 protein. This sample has about 1.4 million distinct CDR3 sequences, with 59% found just once.

The rearrangement links TRBV7-2 to TRBJ2-1, with D tentatively TRBD1 (5 bases). This clonotype originated in a man aged 18-30 years in good health. Sequenced: blood. The CDR3 spells CASSLAGPLYNEQFF. The CDR3, as DNA: TGTGCCAGCAGCTTAGCGGGGCCACTTTACAATGAGCAGTTCTTC.